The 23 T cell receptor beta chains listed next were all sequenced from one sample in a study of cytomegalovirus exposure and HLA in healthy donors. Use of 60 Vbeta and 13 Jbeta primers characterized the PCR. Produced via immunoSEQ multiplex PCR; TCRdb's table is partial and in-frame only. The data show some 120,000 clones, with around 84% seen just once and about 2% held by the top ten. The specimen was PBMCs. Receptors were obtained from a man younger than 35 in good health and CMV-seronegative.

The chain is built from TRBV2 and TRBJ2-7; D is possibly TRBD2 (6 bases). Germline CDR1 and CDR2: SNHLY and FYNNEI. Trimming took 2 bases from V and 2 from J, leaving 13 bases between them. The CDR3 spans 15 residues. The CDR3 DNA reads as TGTGCCAGCAGTGAACCCCGGGACTCCCCCTACGAGCAGTACTTC. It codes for CASSEPRDSPYEQYF.

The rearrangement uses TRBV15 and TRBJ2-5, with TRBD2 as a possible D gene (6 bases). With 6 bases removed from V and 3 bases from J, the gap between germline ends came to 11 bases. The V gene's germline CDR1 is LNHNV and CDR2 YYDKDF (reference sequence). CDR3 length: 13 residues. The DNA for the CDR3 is TGTGCCACCAGTAGGGGCGGGGAAGAGACCCAGTACTTC. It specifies CATSRGGEETQYF.

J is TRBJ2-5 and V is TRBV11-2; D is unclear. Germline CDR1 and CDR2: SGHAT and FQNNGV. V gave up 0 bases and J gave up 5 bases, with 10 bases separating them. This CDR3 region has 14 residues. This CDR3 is CASSLERSRETQYF. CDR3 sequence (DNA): TGTGCCAGCAGCTTAGAGCGGTCCCGTGAGACCCAGTACTTC.

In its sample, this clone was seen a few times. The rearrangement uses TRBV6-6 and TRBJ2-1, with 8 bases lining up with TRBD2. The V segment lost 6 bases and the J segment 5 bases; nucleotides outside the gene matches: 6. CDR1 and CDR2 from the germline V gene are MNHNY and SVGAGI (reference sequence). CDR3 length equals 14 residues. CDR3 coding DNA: TGTGCCAGCAGCCCAGGGACTAGAAACAATGAGCAGTTCTTC. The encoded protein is CASSPGTRNNEQFF.

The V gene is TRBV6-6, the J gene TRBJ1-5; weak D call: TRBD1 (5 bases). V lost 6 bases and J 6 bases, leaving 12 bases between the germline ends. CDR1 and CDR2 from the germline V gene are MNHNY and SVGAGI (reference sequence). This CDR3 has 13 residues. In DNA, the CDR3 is TGTGCCAGCAGACCGGGGGTCGGTCAGCCCCAGCATTTT. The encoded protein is CASRPGVGQPQHF.

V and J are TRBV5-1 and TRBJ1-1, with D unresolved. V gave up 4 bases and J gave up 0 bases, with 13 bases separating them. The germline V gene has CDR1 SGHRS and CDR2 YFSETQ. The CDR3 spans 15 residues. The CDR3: CASSAGSQMNTEAFF. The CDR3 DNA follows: TGCGCCAGCAGCGCGGGGTCCCAAATGAACACTGAAGCTTTCTTT. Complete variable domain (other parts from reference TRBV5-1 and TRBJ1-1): KAGVTQTPRYLIKTRGQQVTLSCSPISGHRSVSWYQQTPGQGLQFLFEYFSETQRNKGNFPGRFSGRQFSNSRSEMNVSTLELGDSALYLCASSAGSQMNTEAFFGQGTRLTVV.

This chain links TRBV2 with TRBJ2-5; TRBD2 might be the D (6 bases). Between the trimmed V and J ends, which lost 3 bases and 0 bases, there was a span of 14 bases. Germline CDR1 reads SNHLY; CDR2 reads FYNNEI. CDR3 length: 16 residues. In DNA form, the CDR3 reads TGTGCCAGCAGTGACTGGGGGACTTCTTACCAAGAGACCCAGTACTTC. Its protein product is CASSDWGTSYQETQYF.

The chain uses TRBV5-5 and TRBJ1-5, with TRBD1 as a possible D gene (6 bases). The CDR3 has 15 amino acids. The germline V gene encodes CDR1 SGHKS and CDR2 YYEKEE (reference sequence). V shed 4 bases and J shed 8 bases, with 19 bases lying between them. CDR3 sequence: CASSHLGGALEPQHF. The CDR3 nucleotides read TGTGCCAGCAGCCACCTCGGGGGGGCCCTGGAGCCCCAGCATTTT.

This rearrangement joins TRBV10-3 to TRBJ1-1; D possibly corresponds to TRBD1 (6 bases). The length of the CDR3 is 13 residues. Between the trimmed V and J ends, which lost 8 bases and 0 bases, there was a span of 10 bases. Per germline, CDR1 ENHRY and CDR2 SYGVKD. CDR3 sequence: CAIGEGVNTEAFF. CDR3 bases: TGTGCCATCGGAGAGGGGGTGAACACTGAAGCTTTCTTT.

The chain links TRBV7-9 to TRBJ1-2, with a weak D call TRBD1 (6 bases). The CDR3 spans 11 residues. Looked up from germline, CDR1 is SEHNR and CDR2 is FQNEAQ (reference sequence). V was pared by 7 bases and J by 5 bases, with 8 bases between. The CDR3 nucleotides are TGTGCCAGCACCCAGGGGTATGGCTACACCTTC. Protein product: CASTQGYGYTF.

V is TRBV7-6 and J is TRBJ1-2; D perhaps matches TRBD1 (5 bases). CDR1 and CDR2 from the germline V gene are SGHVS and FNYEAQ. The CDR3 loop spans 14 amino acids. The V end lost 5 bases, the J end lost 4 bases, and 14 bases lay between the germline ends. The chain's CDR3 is CASSPFGGVYGYTF. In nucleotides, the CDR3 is TGTGCCAGCAGCCCCTTCGGGGGAGTCTATGGCTACACCTTC.

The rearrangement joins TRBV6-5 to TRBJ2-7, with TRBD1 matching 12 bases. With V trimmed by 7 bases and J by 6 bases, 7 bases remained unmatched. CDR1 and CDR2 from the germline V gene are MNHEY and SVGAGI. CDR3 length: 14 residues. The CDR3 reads CASNKGQGASEQYF. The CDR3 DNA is TGTGCCAGCAATAAGGGACAGGGGGCTAGCGAGCAGTACTTC.

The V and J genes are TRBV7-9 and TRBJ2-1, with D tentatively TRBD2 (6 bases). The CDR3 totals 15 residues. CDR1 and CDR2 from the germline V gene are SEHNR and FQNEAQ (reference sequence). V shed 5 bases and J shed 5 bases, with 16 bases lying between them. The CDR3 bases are TGTGCCAGCAGCCCGGCGTTGGGACTCGACAATGAGCAGTTCTTC. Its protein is CASSPALGLDNEQFF.

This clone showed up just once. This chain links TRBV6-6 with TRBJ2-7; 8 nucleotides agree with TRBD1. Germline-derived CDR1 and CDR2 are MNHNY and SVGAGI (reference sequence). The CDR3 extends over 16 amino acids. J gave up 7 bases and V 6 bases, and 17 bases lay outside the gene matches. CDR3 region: CASRRTRGHETDEQYF. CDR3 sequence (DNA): TGTGCCAGCAGGCGAACCAGGGGGCACGAAACGGATGAGCAGTACTTC.

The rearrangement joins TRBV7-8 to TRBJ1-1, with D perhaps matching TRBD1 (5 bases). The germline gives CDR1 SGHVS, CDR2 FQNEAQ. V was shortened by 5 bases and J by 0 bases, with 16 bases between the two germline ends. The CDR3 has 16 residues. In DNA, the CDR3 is TGTGCCAGCAGCGCCCAGCGTAGGGGCATGAACACTGAAGCTTTCTTT. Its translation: CASSAQRRGMNTEAFF.

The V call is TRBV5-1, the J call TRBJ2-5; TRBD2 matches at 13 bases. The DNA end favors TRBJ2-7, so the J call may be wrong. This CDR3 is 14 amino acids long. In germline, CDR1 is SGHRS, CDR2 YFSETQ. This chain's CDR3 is CASSSGLAGDEQYF. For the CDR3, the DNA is TGCGCCAGCAGCTCCGGACTAGCGGGGGACGAGCAGTACTTC.

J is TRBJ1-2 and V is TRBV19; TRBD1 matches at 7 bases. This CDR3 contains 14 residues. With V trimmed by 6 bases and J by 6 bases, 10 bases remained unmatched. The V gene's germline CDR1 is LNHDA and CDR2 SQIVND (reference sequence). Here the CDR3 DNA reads TGTGCCAGTAGACAACGGACAGGCCTCCATGGCTACACCTTC. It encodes CASRQRTGLHGYTF.

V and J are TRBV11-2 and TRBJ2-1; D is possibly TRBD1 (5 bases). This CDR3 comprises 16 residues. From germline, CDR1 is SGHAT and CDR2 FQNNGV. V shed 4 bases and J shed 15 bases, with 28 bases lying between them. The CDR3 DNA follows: TGTGCCAGCAGCTCTACAGGTGGACGAACGGACGTGTTGTTGTTCTTC. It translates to CASSSTGGRTDVLLFF.

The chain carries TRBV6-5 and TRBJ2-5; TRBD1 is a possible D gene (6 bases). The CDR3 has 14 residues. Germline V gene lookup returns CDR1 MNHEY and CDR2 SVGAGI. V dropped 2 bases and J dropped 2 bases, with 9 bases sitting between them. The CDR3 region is CASSYRTAQETQYF. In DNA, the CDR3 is TGTGCCAGCAGTTACCGGACAGCGCAAGAGACCCAGTACTTC.

CDR3 sequence: CASSLGDRGDYGYTF. The CDR3 DNA sequence: TGTGCCAGCAGCTTAGGGGACAGGGGTGACTATGGCTACACCTTC. The chain is built from TRBV7-9 and TRBJ1-2; TRBD1 aligns across 10 bases. V shed 1 base, J shed 3 bases, and the junction held 2 bases outside the gene matches. The germline gives CDR1 SEHNR, CDR2 FQNEAQ (reference sequence). The CDR3 runs to 15 residues.

The CDR3, as DNA: TGTGCCAGCAGCTTTGGTAGCGGGTTTTTCACCGGGGAGCTGTTTTTT. It codes for CASSFGSGFFTGELFF. The rearrangement joins TRBV7-9 to TRBJ2-2; 7 positions agree with TRBD2. Germline assignment: CDR1 SEHNR and CDR2 FQNEAQ (reference sequence). V gave up 3 bases and J gave up 4 bases; unmatched junction bases: 8. The CDR3 is 16 amino acids.

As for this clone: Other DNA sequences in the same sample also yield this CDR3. CDR3 loop: CATSRDRGGEKLFF. CDR3 coding DNA: TGTGCCACCAGCAGAGATAGGGGAGGCGAAAAACTGTTTTTT. V usage is TRBV15 and J usage is TRBJ1-4; D perhaps matches TRBD1 (5 bases). The CDR3 is 14 residues long. Germline V gene data show CDR1 as LNHNV and CDR2 as YYDKDF (reference sequence). Between the trimmed V and J ends, which lost 0 bases and 8 bases, there was a span of 10 bases.

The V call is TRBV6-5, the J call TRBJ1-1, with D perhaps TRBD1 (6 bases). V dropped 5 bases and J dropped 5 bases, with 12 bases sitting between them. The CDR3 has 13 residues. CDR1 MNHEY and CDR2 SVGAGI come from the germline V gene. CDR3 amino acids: CASSITGNTEAFF. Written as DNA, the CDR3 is TGTGCCAGCAGTATCACAGGGAATACTGAAGCTTTCTTT.